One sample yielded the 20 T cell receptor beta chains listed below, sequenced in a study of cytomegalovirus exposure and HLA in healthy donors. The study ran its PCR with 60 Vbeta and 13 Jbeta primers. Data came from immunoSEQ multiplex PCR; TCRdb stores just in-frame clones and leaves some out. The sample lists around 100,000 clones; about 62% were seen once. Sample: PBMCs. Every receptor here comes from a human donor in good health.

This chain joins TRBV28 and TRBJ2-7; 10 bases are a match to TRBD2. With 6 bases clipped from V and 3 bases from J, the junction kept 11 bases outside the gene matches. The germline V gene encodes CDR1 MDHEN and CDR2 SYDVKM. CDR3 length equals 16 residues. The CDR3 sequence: CASSAPSGTSVYEQYF. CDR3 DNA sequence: TGTGCCAGCAGCGCACCATCCGGGACTAGCGTCTACGAGCAGTACTTC.

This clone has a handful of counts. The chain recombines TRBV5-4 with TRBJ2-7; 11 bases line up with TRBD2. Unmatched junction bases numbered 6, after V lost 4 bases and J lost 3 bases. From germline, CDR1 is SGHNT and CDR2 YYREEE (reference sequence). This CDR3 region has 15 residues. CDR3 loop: CASSPGTSGNYEQYF. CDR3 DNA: TGTGCCAGCAGCCCAGGGACTAGCGGAAACTACGAGCAGTACTTC.

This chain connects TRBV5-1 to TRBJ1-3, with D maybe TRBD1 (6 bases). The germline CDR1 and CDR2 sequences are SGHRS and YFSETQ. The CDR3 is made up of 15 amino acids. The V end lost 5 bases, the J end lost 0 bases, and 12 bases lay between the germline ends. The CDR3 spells CASRPSGASGNTIYF. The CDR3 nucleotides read TGCGCCAGCAGGCCCTCAGGGGCCTCTGGAAACACCATATATTTT.

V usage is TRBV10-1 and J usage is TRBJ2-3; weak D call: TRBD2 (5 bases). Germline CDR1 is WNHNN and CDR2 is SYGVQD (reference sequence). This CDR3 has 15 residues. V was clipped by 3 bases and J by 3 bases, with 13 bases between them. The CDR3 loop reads CASSDPKLETDTQYF. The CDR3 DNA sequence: TGCGCCAGCAGTGATCCTAAACTAGAGACAGATACGCAGTATTTT.

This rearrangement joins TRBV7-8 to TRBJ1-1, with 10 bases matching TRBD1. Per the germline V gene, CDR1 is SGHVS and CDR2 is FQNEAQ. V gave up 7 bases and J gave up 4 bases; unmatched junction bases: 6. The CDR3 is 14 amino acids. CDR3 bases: TGTGCCAGCACGTTGGGACAGGGGAGCACTGAAGCTTTCTTT. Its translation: CASTLGQGSTEAFF. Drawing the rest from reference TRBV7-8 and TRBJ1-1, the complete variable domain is GAGVSQSPRYKVAKRGQDVALRCDPISGHVSLFWYQQALGQGPEFLTYFQNEAQLDKSGLPSDRFFAERPEGSVSTLKIQRTQQEDSAVYLCASTLGQGSTEAFFGQGTRLTVV.

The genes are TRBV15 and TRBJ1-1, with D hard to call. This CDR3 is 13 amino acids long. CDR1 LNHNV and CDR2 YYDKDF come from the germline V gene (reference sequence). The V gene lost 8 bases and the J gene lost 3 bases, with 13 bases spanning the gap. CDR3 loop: CATQARRDTEAFF. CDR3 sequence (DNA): TGTGCCACCCAAGCGCGGAGGGACACTGAAGCTTTCTTT.

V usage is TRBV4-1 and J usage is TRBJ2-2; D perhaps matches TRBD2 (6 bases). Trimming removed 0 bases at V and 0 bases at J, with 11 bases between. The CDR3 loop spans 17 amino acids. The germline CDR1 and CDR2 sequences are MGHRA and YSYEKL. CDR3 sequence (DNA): TGCGCCAGCAGCCAAGAGGGATTAGCGGCGAACACCGGGGAGCTGTTTTTT. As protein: CASSQEGLAANTGELFF.

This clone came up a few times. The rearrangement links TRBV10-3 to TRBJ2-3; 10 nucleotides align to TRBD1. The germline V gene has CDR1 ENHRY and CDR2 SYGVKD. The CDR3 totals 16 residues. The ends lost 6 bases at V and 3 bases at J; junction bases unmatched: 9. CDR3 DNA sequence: TGTGCCATCAGGGCCCCAGACAGGGGGCAAACAGATACGCAGTATTTT. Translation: CAIRAPDRGQTDTQYF.

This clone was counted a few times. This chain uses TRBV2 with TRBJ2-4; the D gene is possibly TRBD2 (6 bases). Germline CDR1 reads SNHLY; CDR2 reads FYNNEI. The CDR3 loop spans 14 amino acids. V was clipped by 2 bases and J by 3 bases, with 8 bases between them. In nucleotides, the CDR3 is TGTGCCAGCAGTGAAATCGGGGGCAAAAACATTCAGTACTTC. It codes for CASSEIGGKNIQYF.

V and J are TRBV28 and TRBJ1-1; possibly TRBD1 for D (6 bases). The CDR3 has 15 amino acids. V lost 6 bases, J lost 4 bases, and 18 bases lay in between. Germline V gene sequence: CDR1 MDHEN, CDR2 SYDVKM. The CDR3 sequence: CASRTQQGLGTEAFF. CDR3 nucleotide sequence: TGTGCCAGCAGAACACAACAGGGTTTGGGCACTGAAGCTTTCTTT.

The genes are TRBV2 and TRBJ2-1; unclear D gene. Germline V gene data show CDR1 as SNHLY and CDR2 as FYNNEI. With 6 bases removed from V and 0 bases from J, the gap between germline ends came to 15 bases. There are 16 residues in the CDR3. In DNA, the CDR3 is TGTGCCAGCAGGGAGCTCGACGGCCTCTCCTACAATGAGCAGTTCTTC. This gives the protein CASRELDGLSYNEQFF. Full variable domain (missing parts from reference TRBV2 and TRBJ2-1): EPEVTQTPSHQVTQMGQEVILRCVPISNHLYFYWYRQILGQKVEFLVSFYNNEISEKSEIFDDQFSVERPDGSNFTLKIRSTKLEDSAMYFCASRELDGLSYNEQFFGPGTRLTVL.

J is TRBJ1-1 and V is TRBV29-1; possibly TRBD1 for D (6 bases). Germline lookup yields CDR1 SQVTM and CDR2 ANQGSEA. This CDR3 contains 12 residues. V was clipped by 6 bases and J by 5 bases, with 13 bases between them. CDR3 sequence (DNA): TGCAGCGTAGCAACAGGGAAGACTGAAGCTTTCTTT. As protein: CSVATGKTEAFF. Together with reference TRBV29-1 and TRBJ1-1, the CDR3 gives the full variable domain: SAVISQKPSRDICQRGTSLTIQCQVDSQVTMMFWYRQQPGQSLTLIATANQGSEATYESGFVIDKFPISRPNLTFSTLTVSNMSPEDSSIYLCSVATGKTEAFFGQGTRLTVV.

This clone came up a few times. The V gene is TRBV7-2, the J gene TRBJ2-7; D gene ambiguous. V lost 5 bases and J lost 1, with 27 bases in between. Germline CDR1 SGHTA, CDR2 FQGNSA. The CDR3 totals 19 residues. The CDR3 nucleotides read TGTGCCAGCAGCCCCATCGAGGAAACTCCCAAAAACCTTTCCTACGAGCAGTACTTC. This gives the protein CASSPIEETPKNLSYEQYF.

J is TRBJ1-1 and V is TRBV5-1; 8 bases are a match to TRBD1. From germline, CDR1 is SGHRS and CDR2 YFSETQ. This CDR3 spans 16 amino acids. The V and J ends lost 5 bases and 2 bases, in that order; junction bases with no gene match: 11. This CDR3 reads CASRPPAGGVNTEAFF. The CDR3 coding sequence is TGCGCCAGCAGACCCCCCGCAGGGGGCGTCAACACTGAAGCTTTCTTT.

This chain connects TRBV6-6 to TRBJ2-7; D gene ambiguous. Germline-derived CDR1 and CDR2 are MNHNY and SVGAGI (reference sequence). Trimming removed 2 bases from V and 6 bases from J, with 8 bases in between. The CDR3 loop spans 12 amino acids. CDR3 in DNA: TGTGCCAGCAGTTACGGGCAGACCGAGCAGTACTTC. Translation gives CASSYGQTEQYF.

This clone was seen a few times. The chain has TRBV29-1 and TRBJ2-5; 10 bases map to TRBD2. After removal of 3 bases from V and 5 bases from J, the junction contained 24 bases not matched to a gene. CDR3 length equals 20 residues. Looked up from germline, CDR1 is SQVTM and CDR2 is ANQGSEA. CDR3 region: CSVDRTLAGAFSRFLETQYF. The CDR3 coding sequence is TGCAGCGTTGATAGGACTCTAGCGGGAGCTTTTTCCAGATTTCTGGAGACCCAGTACTTC.

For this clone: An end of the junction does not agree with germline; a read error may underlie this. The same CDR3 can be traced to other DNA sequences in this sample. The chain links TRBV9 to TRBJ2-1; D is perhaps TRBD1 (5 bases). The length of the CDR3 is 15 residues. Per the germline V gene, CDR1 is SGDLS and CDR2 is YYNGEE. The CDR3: CASSVEAGLRNEQFF. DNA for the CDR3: TGCGCCAGCAGCGTAGAAGCAGGGTTGAGAAATGAGCAGTTCTTC.

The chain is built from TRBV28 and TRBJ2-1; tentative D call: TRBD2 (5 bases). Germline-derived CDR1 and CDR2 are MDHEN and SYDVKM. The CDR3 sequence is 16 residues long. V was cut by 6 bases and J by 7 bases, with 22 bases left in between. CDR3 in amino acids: CASSLLPGTLRNEQFF. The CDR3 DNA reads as TGTGCCAGCAGCCTCCTACCGGGAACCCTGAGGAATGAGCAGTTCTTC.

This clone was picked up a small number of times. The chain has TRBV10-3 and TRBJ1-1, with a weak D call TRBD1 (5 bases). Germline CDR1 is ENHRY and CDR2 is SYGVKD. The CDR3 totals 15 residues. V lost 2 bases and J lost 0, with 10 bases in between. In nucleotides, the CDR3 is TGTGCCATCAGTGAGCTTGCAGGGATGAACACTGAAGCTTTCTTT. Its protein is CAISELAGMNTEAFF.

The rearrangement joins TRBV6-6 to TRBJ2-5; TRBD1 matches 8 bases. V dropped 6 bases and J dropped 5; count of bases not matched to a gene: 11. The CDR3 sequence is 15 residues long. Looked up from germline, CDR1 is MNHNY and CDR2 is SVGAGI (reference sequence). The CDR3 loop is CASRPPGQGGETQYF. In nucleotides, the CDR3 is TGTGCCAGCAGACCCCCCGGACAGGGTGGCGAGACCCAGTACTTC.